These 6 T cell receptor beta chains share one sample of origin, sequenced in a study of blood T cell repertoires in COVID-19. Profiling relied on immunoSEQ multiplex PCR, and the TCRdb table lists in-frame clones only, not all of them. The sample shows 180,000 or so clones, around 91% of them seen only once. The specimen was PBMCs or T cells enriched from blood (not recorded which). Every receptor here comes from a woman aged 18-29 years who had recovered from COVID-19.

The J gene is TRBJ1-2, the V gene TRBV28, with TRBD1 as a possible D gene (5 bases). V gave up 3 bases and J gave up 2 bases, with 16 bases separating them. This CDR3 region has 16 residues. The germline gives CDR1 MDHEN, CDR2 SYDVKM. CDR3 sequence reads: CASSFAFRQPNYGYTF. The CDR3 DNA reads TGTGCCAGCAGTTTTGCCTTCCGACAGCCCAACTATGGCTACACCTTC.

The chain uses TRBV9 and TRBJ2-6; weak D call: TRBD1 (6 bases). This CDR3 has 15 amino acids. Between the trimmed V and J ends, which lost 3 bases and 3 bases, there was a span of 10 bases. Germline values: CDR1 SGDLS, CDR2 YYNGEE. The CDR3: CASSGPGVGANVLTF. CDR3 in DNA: TGTGCCAGCAGCGGGCCAGGGGTTGGGGCCAACGTCCTGACTTTC.

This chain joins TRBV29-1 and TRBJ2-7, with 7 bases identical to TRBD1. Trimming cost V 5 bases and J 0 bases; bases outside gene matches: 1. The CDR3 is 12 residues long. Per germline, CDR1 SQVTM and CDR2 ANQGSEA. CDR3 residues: CSVSGGSYEQYF. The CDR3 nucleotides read TGCAGCGTTTCAGGGGGCTCCTACGAGCAGTACTTC.

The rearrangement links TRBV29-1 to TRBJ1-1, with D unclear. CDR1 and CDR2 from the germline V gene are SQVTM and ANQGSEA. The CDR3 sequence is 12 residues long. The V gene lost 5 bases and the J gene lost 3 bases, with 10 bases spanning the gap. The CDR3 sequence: CSVSPTDTEAFF. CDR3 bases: TGCAGCGTTTCGCCTACAGACACTGAAGCTTTCTTT.

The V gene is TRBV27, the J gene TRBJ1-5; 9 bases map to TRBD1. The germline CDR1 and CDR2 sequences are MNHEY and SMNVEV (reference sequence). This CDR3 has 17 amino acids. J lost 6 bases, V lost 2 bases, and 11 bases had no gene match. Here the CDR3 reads CASSLLSSTGGGQPQHF. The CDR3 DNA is TGTGCCAGCAGTTTACTTTCCTCGACAGGGGGGGGTCAGCCCCAGCATTTT.

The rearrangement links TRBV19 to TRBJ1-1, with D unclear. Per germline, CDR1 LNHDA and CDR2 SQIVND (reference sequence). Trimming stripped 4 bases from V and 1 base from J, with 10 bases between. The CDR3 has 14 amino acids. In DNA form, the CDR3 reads TGTGCCAGTAGTACCGGGATAAGGAACACTGAAGCTTTCTTT. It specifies CASSTGIRNTEAFF.